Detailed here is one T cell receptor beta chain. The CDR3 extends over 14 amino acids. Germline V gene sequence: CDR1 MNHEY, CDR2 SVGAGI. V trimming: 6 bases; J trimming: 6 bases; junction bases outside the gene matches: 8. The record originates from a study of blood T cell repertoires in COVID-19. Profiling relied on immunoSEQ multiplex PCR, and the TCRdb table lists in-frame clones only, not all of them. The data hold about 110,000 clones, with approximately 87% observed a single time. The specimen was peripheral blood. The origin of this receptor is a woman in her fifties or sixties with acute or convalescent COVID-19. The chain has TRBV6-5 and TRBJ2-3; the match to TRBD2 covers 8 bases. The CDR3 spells CASRSGGAGDTQYF. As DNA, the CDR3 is TGTGCCAGCAGGAGCGGGGGAGCCGGTGATACGCAGTATTTT.